This T cell receptor beta chain is from a study of blood T cell repertoires in COVID-19. Study-wide background: Donors in the United States, Italy and Spain gave samples during acute or convalescent COVID-19. PBMCs, B-cell-depleted T cells, or T cells were the source of the cDNA or gDNA that made up the material.

This clone is a singleton in its sample. The V segment lost 5 bases and the J segment 5 bases; nucleotides outside the gene matches: 8. CDR3 length equals 15 residues. Germline V lookup: CDR1 MNHEY, CDR2 SVGAGI. Per the original data handling: Amplification from reference gene primers served as the basis for estimated nucleated cell counts. The method was immunoSEQ multiplex PCR; TCRdb's version includes in-frame clones alone and lacks a portion of them. The DNA gave D and trimming, while V, J and clone size come from that table. This repertoire shows roughly 330,000 clones, over 80% found once; its top ten account for around 9.9%.

This sequence was found in a man aged 25-45 years with COVID-19, enrolled during active disease. The chain recombines TRBV6-5 with TRBJ2-7; 11 nucleotides line up with TRBD2. The sequencing sample was made of peripheral blood. The CDR3 DNA sequence: TGTGCCAGCAGTCCCAGACTAGCGGGATGGAACGAGCAGTACTTC. As protein: CASSPRLAGWNEQYF.